These 18 T cell receptor beta chains were sequenced from one sample in a study of blood T cell repertoires in COVID-19. The repertoire was sequenced with immunoSEQ multiplex PCR; TCRdb's copy has only in-frame clones and lacks some. The sample yields 200,000 or so clones, approximately 88% seen once. The sequenced sample consisted of PBMCs or T cells enriched from blood (not recorded which). The receptors come from a young woman who had been exposed to COVID-19.

This chain joins TRBV27 and TRBJ2-7, with TRBD2 matching 12 bases. With 3 bases clipped from V and 0 bases from J, the junction kept 6 bases outside the gene matches. The CDR3 totals 17 residues. The V gene's germline CDR1 is MNHEY and CDR2 SMNVEV (reference sequence). CDR3: CASSFASGRASSYEQYF. Written as DNA, the CDR3 is TGTGCCAGCAGTTTTGCTAGCGGGAGGGCTAGCTCCTACGAGCAGTACTTC.

This clone was observed a few times. The CDR3 spells CASNPESAHYEQYF. DNA of the CDR3: TGTGCCAGCAACCCCGAGAGCGCCCACTACGAGCAGTACTTC. This chain connects TRBV2 to TRBJ2-7; D unclear. Germline V gives CDR1 SNHLY, CDR2 FYNNEI. Between the trimmed V and J ends, which lost 7 bases and 3 bases, there was a span of 16 bases. The CDR3 contains 14 residues.

The gene calls are TRBV3-1 (or the pseudogene TRBV3-2) and TRBJ2-5; the match to TRBD2 covers 12 bases. The germline gives CDR1 LGHDT, CDR2 YNNKEL (reference sequence). CDR3 length equals 16 residues. The V segment lost 2 bases and the J segment 6 bases; nucleotides outside the gene matches: 7. CDR3 nucleotide sequence: TGTGCCAGCAGCCAAACTAGCGGGAGGTCGGCACAGACCCAGTACTTC. Protein: CASSQTSGRSAQTQYF.

The CDR3 here is CASSYTPSGFYEQYF. CDR3 bases: TGTGCCAGCAGTTATACGCCTAGCGGGTTTTACGAGCAGTACTTC. The V and J genes are TRBV6-5 and TRBJ2-7; 8 positions agree with TRBD2. This CDR3 comprises 15 residues. Germline V gene sequence: CDR1 MNHEY, CDR2 SVGAGI. The V segment lost 3 bases and the J segment 4 bases; nucleotides outside the gene matches: 8.

V is TRBV5-1 and J is TRBJ1-5, with D possibly TRBD1 on 6 matching bases. The germline V and J ends were trimmed by 4 bases and 5 bases, with 16 bases remaining between them. CDR1 is SGHRS and CDR2 is YFSETQ in the germline V gene. This CDR3 is built from 15 residues. CDR3 amino acids: CASSPTGRGDQPQHF. The CDR3 nucleotides are TGCGCCAGCAGCCCGACAGGTAGGGGCGATCAGCCCCAGCATTTT.

The rearrangement joins TRBV19 to TRBJ2-1; a possible D gene is TRBD1 (6 bases). The V end was cut by 10 bases, the J end by 4 bases, with 14 bases between. Germline V gives CDR1 LNHDA, CDR2 SQIVND (reference sequence). The CDR3 has 13 amino acids. This chain's CDR3 is CATSRDRYNEQFF. The CDR3 coding sequence is TGTGCCACCTCCAGAGACAGGTACAATGAGCAGTTCTTC. Full variable domain (rest looked up from reference TRBV19 and TRBJ2-1): DGGITQSPKYLFRKEGQNVTLSCEQNLNHDAMYWYRQDPGQGLRLIYYSQIVNDFQKGDIAEGYSVSREKKESFPLTVTSAQKNPTAFYLCATSRDRYNEQFFGPGTRLTVL.

V usage is TRBV7-3 and J usage is TRBJ2-1; 8 bases fit TRBD2. Germline lookup yields CDR1 SGHTA and CDR2 FQGTGA. Trimming took 2 bases from V and 0 from J; bases not matched to a gene: 3. The CDR3 consists of 16 residues. CDR3 sequence: CASSLVAGSSYNEQFF. Written as DNA, the CDR3 is TGTGCCAGCAGCTTAGTAGCGGGAAGCTCCTACAATGAGCAGTTCTTC.

This clone has ten or more counts. The rearrangement links TRBV4-1 to TRBJ2-1, with D maybe TRBD2 (5 bases). Per the germline V gene, CDR1 is MGHRA and CDR2 is YSYEKL. This CDR3 region has 16 residues. Trimming cost V 2 bases and J 5 bases, with 16 bases left between them. CDR3 DNA: TGCGCCAGCAGCCAACAAGTTCTAGCTTTACACAATGAGCAGTTCTTC. This codes for CASSQQVLALHNEQFF.

The chain employs TRBV9 and TRBJ1-2, with D perhaps matching TRBD1 (5 bases). Trimming removed 0 bases from V and 7 bases from J, with 13 bases in between. There are 14 residues in the CDR3. Germline CDR1 is SGDLS and CDR2 is YYNGEE. The CDR3 spells CASSVGVGVGGYTF. CDR3 nucleotides: TGTGCCAGCAGCGTAGGGGTAGGGGTCGGTGGCTACACCTTC.

This chain joins TRBV9 and TRBJ1-3, with D hard to call. The ends were cut back, 0 bases at V and 2 bases at J, with 9 bases in the middle. The CDR3 is 15 residues long. Germline values: CDR1 SGDLS, CDR2 YYNGEE. CDR3 sequence: CASSVGTVPGNTIYF. DNA of the CDR3: TGTGCCAGCAGCGTAGGAACGGTCCCTGGAAACACCATATATTTT.

This chain uses TRBV7-9 with TRBJ1-5, with a weak D call TRBD1 (6 bases). The CDR3 covers 15 residues. V lost 4 bases and J 4 bases, leaving 14 bases between the germline ends. The germline V gene encodes CDR1 SEHNR and CDR2 FQNEAQ (reference sequence). CDR3 nucleotides: TGTGCCAGCAGCTCGGGACATCGGGTAAATCAGCCCCAGCATTTT. Protein: CASSSGHRVNQPQHF.

The gene calls are TRBV28 and TRBJ2-2; D gene unclear. Germline assignment: CDR1 MDHEN and CDR2 SYDVKM. The CDR3 has 15 amino acids. Trimming left V 3 bases short and J 0 bases short, with 8 bases between. In nucleotides, the CDR3 is TGTGCCAGCAGTTTTCCCAGGTCGAACACCGGGGAGCTGTTTTTT. It translates to CASSFPRSNTGELFF.

This clone was picked up a small number of times. The chain combines TRBV6-5 with TRBJ2-5; 7 nucleotides align to TRBD1. The junction had 8 bases not matched to a gene; V was cut back by 6 bases and J by 1 base. Germline values: CDR1 MNHEY, CDR2 SVGAGI. CDR3 length: 15 residues. CDR3: CASSKDPGGQETQYF. The CDR3 region has the DNA TGTGCCAGCAGCAAGGATCCAGGGGGCCAAGAGACCCAGTACTTC.

V usage is TRBV7-9 and J usage is TRBJ2-3; the D gene is possibly TRBD1 (5 bases). Trimming left V 0 bases short and J 4 bases short, with 8 bases between. There are 14 residues in the CDR3. Germline values: CDR1 SEHNR, CDR2 FQNEAQ (reference sequence). CDR3 sequence reads: CASSLATGADTQYF. In DNA, the CDR3 is TGTGCCAGCAGCTTAGCTACAGGAGCAGATACGCAGTATTTT.

This clone was observed a handful of times. This chain joins TRBV6-5 and TRBJ2-7, with 8 bases lining up with TRBD1. V trimming: 6 bases; J trimming: 0 bases; junction bases outside the gene matches: 4. This CDR3 is 14 amino acids long. Germline V gene lookup returns CDR1 MNHEY and CDR2 SVGAGI. The DNA for the CDR3 is TGTGCCAGCAGGGACAGGGCCCTCTCCTACGAGCAGTACTTC. This codes for CASRDRALSYEQYF.

The CDR3 nucleotides read TGCGCCAGCAGCTTTTCTACCCAAGAGACCCAGTACTTC. Amino acid sequence: CASSFSTQETQYF. The chain is built from TRBV5-1 and TRBJ2-5; the D is unclear. The V gene lost 2 bases and the J gene lost 1 base, with 6 bases spanning the gap. CDR1 and CDR2 from the germline V gene are SGHRS and YFSETQ. There are 13 residues in the CDR3.

The gene calls are TRBV11-2 and TRBJ2-7, with no clear D. Looked up from germline, CDR1 is SGHAT and CDR2 is FQNNGV. The V and J ends lost 5 bases and 3 bases respectively, with 17 bases between them. The CDR3 has 15 amino acids. The CDR3 DNA follows: TGTGCCAGCAGCGGAACTGGGCAACCAGTCTACGAGCAGTACTTC. Amino acids: CASSGTGQPVYEQYF.

The rearrangement links TRBV21-1 to TRBJ1-1; the table's TRBD1 call for D was not verified on the DNA. TRBV21-1 is tagged as a pseudogene. CDR3 length equals 14 residues. The CDR3: CASSQTGAHTEAFF. DNA of the CDR3: TGTGCCAGCAGCCAAACAGGGGCTCACACTGAAGCTTTCTTT.